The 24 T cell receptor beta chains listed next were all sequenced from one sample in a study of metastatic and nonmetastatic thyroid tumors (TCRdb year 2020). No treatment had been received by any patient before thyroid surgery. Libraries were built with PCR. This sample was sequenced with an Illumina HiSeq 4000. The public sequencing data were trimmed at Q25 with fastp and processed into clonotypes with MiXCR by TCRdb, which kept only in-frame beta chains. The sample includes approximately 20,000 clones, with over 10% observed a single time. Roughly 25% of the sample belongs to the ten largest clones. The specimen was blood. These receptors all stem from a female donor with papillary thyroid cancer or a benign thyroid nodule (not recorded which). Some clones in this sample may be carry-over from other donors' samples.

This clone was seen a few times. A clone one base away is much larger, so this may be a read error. The CDR3 nucleotides are TGCGCCAGCAGCCAACTGGGGGATACGCATTATTTT. It is translated as CASSQLGDTHYF. The chain uses TRBV4-3 and TRBJ2-3, with D perhaps assigned TRBD1 or TRBD2 (5 bases each). CDR1 and CDR2 from the germline V gene are LGHNA and YSLEER. The CDR3 runs 12 residues.

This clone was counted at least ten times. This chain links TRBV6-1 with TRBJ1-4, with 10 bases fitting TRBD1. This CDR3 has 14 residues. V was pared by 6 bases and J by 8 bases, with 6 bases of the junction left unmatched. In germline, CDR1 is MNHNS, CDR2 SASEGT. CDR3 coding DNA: TGTGCCAGCAGGATCGGGACAGGGGAGGAAAAACTGTTTTTT. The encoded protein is CASRIGTGEEKLFF.

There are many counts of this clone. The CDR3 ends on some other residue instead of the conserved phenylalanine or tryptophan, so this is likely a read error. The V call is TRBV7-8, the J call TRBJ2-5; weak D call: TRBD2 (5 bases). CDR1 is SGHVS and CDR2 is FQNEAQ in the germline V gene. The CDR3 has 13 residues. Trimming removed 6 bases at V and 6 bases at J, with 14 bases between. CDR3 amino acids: CASRRSGSQTQYL. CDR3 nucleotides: TGTGCCAGCAGGCGTTCGGGATCACAGACCCAGTACCTC.

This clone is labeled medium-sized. CDR3 in amino acids: CAWRLTGSYGYTF. The CDR3 coding sequence is TGTGCCTGGAGGTTAACAGGGTCCTATGGCTACACCTTC. The J gene is TRBJ1-2, the V gene TRBV30, with D maybe TRBD1 (6 bases). CDR1 is GTSNPN, CDR2 SVGIG, per germline (reference sequence). CDR3 length equals 13 residues. V lost 3 bases to trimming and J lost 4 bases, with 12 bases between them. Complete variable domain (other parts from reference TRBV30 and TRBJ1-2): SQTIHQWPATLVQPVGSPLSLECTVEGTSNPNLYWYRQAAGRGLQLLFYSVGIGQISSEVPQNLSASRPQDRQFILSSKKLLLSDSGFYLCAWRLTGSYGYTFGSGTRLTVV.

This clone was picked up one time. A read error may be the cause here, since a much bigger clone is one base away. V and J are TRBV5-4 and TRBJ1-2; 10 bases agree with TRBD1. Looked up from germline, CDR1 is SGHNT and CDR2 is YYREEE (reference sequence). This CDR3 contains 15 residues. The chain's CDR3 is CVSSPGTGANYGYTF. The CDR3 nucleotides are TGTGTCAGCAGCCCCGGGACAGGGGCGAACTATGGCTACACCTTC.

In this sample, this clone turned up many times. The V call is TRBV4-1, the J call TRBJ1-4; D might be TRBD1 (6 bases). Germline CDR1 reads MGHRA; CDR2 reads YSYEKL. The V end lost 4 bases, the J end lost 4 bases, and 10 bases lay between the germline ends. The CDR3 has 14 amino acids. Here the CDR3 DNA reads TGCGCCAGCAGCCTTAGGGGGGGTAATGAAAAACTGTTTTTT. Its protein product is CASSLRGGNEKLFF.

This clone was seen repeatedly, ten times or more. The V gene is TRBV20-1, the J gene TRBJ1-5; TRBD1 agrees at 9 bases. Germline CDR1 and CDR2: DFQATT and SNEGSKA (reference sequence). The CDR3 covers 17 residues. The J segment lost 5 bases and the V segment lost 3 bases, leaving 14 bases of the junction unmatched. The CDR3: CSASTTGGAGGYQPQHF. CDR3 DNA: TGCAGTGCTAGTACAACAGGGGGCGCAGGAGGTTATCAGCCCCAGCATTTT.

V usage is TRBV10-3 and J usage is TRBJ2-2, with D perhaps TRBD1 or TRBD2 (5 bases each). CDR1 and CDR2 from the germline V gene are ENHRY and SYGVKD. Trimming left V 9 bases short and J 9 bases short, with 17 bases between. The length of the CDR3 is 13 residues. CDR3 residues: CAMGPLPWWELFF. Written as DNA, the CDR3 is TGTGCCATGGGACCCCTACCCTGGTGGGAGCTGTTTTTT.

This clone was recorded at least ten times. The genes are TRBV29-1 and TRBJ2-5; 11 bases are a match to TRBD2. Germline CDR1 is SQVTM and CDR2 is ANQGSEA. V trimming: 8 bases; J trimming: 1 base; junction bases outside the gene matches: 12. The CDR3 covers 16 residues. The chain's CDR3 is CSTRGTSGPTQETQYF. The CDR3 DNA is TGCAGCACCAGGGGGACTAGCGGACCAACCCAAGAGACCCAGTACTTC.

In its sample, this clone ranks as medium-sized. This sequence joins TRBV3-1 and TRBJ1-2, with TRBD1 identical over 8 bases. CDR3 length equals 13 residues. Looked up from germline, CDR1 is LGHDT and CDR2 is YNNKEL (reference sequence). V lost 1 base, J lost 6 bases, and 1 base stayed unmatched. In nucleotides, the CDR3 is TGTGCCAGCAGCCAAGGGACAGGGAATGGCTACACCTTC. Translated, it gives CASSQGTGNGYTF.

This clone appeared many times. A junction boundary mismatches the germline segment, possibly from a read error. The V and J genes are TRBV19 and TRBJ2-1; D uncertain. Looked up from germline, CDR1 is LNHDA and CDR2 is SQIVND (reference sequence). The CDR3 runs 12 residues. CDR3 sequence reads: CTSSKAYNEQFF. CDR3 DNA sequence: TGTACCAGTAGTAAGGCCTACAATGAGCAGTTCTTC.

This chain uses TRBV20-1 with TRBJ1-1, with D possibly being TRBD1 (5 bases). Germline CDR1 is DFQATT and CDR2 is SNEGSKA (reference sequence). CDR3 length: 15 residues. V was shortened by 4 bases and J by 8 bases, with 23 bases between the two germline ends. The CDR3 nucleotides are TGCAGTGCTAACGACCCCCGGGCTGGGGGATTAGAAGCTTTCTTT. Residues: CSANDPRAGGLEAFF.

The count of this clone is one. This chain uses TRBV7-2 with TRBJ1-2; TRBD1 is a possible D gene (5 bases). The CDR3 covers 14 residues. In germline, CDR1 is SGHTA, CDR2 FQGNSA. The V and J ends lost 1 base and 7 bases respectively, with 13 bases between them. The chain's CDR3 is CASSLGGGYRGYTF. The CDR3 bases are TGTGCCAGCAGCTTAGGTGGGGGGTATCGTGGCTACACCTTC.

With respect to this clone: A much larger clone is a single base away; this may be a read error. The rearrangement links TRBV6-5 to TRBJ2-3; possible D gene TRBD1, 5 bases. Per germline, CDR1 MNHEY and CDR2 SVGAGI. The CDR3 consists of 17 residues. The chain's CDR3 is CASSHSVTAYRTDTQYF. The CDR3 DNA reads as TGTGCCAGCAGTCACTCCGTGACAGCCTATCGCACAGATACGCAGTATTTT.

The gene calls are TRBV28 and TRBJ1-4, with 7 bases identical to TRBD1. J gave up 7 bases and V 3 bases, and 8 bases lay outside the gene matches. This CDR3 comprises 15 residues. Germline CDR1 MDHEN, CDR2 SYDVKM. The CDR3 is CASSLGGTVGEKLFF. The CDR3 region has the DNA TGTGCCAGCAGTTTGGGGGGGACAGTCGGTGAAAAACTGTTTTTT.

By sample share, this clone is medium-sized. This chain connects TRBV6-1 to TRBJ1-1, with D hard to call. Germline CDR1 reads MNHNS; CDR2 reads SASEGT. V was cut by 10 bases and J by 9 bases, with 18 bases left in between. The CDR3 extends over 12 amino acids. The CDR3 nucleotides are TGTGCCACCTCTCCCGGCGGCCTGAAAGCTTTCTTT. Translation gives CATSPGGLKAFF.

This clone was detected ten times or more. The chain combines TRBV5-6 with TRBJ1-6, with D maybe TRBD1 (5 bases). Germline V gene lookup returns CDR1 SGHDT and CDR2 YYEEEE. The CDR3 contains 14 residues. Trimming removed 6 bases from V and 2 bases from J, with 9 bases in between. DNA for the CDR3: TGTGCCAGCACCGGGGGGGCCTATAATTCACCCCTCCACTTT. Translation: CASTGGAYNSPLHF.

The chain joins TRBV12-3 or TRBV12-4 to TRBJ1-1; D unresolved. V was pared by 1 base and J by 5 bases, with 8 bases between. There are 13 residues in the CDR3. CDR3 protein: CASSLGGMTEAFF. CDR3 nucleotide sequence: TGTGCCAGCAGTTTAGGGGGTATGACTGAAGCTTTCTTT.

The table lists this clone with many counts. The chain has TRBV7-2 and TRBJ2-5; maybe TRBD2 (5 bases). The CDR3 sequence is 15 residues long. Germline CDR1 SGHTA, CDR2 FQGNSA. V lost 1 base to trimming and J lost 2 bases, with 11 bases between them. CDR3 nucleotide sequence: TGTGCCAGCAGCTTAGGAGGGATTGATCAAGAGACCCAGTACTTC. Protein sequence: CASSLGGIDQETQYF.

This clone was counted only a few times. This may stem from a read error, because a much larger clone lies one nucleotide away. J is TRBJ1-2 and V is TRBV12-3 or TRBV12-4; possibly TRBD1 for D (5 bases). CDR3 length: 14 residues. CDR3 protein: CASILAGTNYGYTF. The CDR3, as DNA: TGTGCCAGCATACTGGCCGGGACTAACTACGGCTACACCTTC.

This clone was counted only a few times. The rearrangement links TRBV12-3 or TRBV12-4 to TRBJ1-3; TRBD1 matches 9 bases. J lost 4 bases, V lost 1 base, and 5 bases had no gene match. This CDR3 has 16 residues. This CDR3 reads CASSLGTGGAGNTIYF. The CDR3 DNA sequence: TGTGCCAGCAGTTTAGGTACAGGGGGCGCGGGAAACACCATATATTTT.

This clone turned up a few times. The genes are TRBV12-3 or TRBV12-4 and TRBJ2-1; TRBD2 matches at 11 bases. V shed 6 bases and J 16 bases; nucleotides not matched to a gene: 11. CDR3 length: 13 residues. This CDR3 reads CASSPSGGRDHFF. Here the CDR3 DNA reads TGTGCCAGCAGCCCTAGCGGGGGGAGGGATCATTTCTTC.

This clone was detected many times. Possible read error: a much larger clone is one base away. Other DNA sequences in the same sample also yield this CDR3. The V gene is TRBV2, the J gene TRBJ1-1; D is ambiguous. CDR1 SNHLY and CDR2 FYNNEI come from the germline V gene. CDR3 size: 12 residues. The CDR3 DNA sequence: TGTGCCAGCATCAAACAGAACACGGAAGCTTTCTTT. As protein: CASIKQNTEAFF.

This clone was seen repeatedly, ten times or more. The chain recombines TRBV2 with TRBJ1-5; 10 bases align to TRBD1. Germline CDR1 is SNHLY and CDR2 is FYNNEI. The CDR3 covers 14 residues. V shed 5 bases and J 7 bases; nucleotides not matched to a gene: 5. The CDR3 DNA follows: TGTGCCAGCAGTAGACAGGGGGCAGAGCAGCCCCAGCATTTT. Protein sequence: CASSRQGAEQPQHF.